This TCR beta chain was identified in a study of cytomegalovirus exposure and HLA in healthy donors. Study results and limitations: According to a later analysis, TCR clusters from the first cohort tended to co-occur in the roughly 120 validation repertoires. Through in vitro validation, three CMV-associated chains were shown to be specific for CMV antigens.

A word on this clone: Its target is not known.

The donors formed part of the roughly 120-subject validation cohort, distinct from the roughly 700-subject first cohort. The length of the CDR3 is 14 residues. Losses at the gene ends were 1 base for V and 3 bases for J; bases not matched to a gene: 3. Germline lookup yields CDR1 MGHRA and CDR2 YSYEKL. The table came from immunoSEQ multiplex PCR; TCRdb's copy has only in-frame clones and leaves some out. The table has 100,000 to 150,000 clones, about 96% seen once. The chain joins TRBV4-1 to TRBJ2-7, with TRBD2 matching 7 bases. This TCR came from a man aged 18 to 29 in good health and CMV-seronegative. The sequenced sample was PBMCs. This chain's CDR3 is CASSQVGEGYEQYF. CDR3 nucleotides: TGCGCCAGCAGCCAAGTCGGGGAGGGCTACGAGCAGTACTTC.